This note documents a single T cell receptor beta chain sequence. Method: immunoSEQ multiplex PCR; TCRdb's copy keeps in-frame clones and lacks some. The sample records approximately 290,000 clones, roughly nine tenths being singletons. CDR1 and CDR2 (germline): SEHNR, FQNEAQ (reference sequence). V was clipped by 2 bases and J by 4 bases, with 9 bases between them. The CDR3 has 14 amino acids. This sample stems from a study of blood T cell repertoires in COVID-19. This chain uses TRBV7-9 with TRBJ1-5, with a possible D match to TRBD1 (5 bases). The sequencing sample was made of peripheral blood. This receptor was obtained from a woman under 40 with COVID-19, enrolled during active disease. The CDR3 nucleotides are TGTGCCAGCAGCTTATCCGACAGAAATCAGCCCCAGCATTTT. Translated, it gives CASSLSDRNQPQHF.